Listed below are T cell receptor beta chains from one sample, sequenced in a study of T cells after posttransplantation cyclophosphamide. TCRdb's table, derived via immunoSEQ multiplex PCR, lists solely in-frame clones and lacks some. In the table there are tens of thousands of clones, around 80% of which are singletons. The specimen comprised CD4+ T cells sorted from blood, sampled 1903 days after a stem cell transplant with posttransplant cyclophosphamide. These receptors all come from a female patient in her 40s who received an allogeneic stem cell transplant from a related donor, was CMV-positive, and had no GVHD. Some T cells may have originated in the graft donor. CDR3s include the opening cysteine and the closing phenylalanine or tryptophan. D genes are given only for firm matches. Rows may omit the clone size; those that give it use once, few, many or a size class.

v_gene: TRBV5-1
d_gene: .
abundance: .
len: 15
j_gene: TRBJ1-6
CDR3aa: CASSLVLADNSPLHF
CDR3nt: TGCGCCAGCAGCTTGGTTTTAGCCGATAATTCACCCCTCCACTTT

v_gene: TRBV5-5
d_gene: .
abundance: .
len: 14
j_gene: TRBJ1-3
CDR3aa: CASSLTGTGNTIYF
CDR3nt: TGTGCCAGCAGCTTAACGGGGACTGGAAACACCATATATTTT

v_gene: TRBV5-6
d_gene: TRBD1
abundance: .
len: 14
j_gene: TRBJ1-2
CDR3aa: CASSRKDRAGGYTF
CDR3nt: TGTGCCAGCAGCAGAAAGGACAGGGCGGGGGGCTACACCTTC

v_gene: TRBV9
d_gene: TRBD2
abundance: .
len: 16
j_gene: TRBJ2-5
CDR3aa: CASSVEVAGGQETQYF
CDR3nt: TGTGCCAGCAGCGTAGAGGTAGCGGGGGGACAAGAGACCCAGTACTTC

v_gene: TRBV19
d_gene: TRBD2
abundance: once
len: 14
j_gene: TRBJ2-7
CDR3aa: CASSIQRGGFEQYF
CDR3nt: TGTGCCAGTAGTATCCAGCGGGGGGGATTTGAGCAGTACTTC

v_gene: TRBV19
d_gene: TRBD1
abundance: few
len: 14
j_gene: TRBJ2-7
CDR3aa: CASSITGDGYEQYF
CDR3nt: TGTGCCAGTAGTATTACAGGGGACGGCTACGAGCAGTACTTC

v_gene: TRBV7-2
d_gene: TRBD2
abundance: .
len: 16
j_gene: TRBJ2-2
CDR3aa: CASSPTSGGNTGELFF
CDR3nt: TGTGCCAGCAGCCCTACTAGCGGGGGGAACACCGGGGAGCTGTTTTTT

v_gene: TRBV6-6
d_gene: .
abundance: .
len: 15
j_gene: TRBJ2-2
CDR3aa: CASSPQGGNTGELFF
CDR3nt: TGTGCCAGCAGTCCCCAGGGAGGGAACACCGGGGAGCTGTTTTTT

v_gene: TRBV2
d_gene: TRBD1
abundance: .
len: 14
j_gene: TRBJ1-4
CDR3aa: CASSLTGEGEKLFF
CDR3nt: TGTGCCAGCAGTTTGACAGGGGAAGGTGAAAAACTGTTTTTT

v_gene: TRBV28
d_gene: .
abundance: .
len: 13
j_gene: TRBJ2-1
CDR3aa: CASSPGHRNEQFF
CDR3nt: TGTGCCAGCAGCCCGGGACACCGCAATGAGCAGTTCTTC

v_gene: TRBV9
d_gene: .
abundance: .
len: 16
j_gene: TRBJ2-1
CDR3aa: CASSVGSAGPDSEQFF
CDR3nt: TGTGCCAGCAGCGTAGGTTCCGCGGGGCCCGACAGTGAGCAGTTCTTC

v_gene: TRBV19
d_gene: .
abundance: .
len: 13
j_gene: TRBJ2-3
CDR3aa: CASTWQGTDTQYF
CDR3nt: TGTGCCAGTACGTGGCAGGGCACAGATACGCAGTATTTT

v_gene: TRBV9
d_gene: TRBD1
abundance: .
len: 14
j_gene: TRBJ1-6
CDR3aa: CASSPRDSLGALHF
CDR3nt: TGTGCCAGCAGCCCCCGGGACAGTCTGGGGGCCCTCCACTTT

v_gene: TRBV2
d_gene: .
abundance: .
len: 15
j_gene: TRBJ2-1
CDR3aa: CASSETQGFNNEQFF
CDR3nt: TGTGCCAGCAGTGAAACCCAGGGGTTTAACAATGAGCAGTTCTTC

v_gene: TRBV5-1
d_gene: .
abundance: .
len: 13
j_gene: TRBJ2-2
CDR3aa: CASSLGQRRELFF
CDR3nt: TGCGCCAGCAGCCTTGGACAGCGGCGGGAGCTGTTTTTT

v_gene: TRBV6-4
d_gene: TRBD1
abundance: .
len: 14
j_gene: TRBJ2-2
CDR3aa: CASSRDRVTGELFF
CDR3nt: TGTGCCAGCAGTAGAGACAGGGTGACCGGGGAGCTGTTTTTT

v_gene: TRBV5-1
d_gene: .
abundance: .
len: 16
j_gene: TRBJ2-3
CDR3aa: CASSLGGRGNTDTQYF
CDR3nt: TGCGCCAGCAGCTTGGGAGGACGGGGTAACACAGATACGCAGTATTTT

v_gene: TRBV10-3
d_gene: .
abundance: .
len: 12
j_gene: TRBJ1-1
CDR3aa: CAISEQGVEAFF
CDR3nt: TGTGCCATCAGTGAACAGGGTGTCGAAGCTTTCTTT

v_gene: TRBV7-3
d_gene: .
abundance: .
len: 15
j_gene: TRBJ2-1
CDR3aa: CASSPGGRGYNEQFF
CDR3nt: TGTGCCAGCAGCCCCGGGGGGCGGGGCTACAATGAGCAGTTCTTC

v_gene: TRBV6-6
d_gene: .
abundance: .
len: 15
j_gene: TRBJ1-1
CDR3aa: CASIPRGRVNTEAFF
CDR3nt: TGTGCCAGCATTCCAAGGGGCAGGGTCAACACTGAAGCTTTCTTT

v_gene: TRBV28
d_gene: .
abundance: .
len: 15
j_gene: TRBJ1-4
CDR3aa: CASSSDSSTNEKLFF
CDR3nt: TGTGCCAGCAGTTCGGACAGCTCAACTAATGAAAAACTGTTTTTT

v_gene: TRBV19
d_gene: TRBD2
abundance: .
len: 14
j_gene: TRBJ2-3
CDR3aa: CASSMLAGTDTQYF
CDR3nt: TGTGCCAGTAGTATGCTAGCGGGAACAGATACGCAGTATTTT

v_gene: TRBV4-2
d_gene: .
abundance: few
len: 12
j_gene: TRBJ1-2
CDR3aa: CASSYGGAGYTF
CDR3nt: TGTGCCAGCTCTTACGGGGGGGCCGGCTACACCTTC

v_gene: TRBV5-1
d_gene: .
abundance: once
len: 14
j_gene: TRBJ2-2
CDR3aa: CASSLGAGTGELFF
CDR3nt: TGCGCCAGCAGCTTGGGGGCTGGAACCGGGGAGCTGTTTTTT

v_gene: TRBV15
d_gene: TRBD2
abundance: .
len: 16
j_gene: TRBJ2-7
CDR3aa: CATSREGASGAYEQYF
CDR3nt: TGTGCCACCAGCAGAGAGGGGGCTAGCGGGGCCTACGAGCAGTACTTC

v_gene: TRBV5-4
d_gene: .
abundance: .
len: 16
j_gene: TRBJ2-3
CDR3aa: CASKRGLDVTTDTQYF
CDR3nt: TGTGCCAGCAAACGGGGACTGGACGTTACCACAGATACGCAGTATTTT

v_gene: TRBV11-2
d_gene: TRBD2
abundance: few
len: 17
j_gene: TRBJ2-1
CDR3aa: CASSLRRTSGGANEQFF
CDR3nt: TGTGCCAGCAGCCTACGACGGACTAGCGGGGGGGCAAATGAGCAGTTCTTC

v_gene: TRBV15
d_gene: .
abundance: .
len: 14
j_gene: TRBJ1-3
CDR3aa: CATSNATIRNTIYF
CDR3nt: TGTGCCACCAGCAACGCGACAATCCGAAACACCATATATTTT

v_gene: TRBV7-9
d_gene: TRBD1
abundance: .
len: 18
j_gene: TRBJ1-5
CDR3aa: CASSFGGTGGTSNQPQHF
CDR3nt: TGTGCCAGCAGCTTTGGAGGGACAGGGGGCACGAGCAATCAGCCCCAGCATTTT

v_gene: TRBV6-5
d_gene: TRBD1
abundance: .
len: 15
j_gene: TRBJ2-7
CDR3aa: CASRPDRGSSYEQYF
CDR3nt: TGTGCCAGCAGACCGGACAGGGGAAGCTCCTACGAGCAGTACTTC

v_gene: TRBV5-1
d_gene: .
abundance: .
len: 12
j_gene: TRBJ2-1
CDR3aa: CASGVTRNEQFF
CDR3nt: TGCGCCAGCGGGGTTACTAGGAATGAGCAGTTCTTC

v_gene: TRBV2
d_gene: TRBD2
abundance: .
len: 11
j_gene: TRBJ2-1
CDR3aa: CASTTGGEQFF
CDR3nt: TGTGCCAGCACGACGGGAGGTGAGCAGTTCTTC

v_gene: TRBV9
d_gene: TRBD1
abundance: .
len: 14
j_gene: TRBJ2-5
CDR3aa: CASSPTGGRETQYF
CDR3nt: TGTGCCAGCAGCCCGACAGGGGGACGAGAGACCCAGTACTTC

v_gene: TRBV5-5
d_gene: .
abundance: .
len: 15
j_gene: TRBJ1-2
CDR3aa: CASSPGGGRLEGYTF
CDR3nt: TGTGCCAGCAGCCCGGGGGGGGGCAGGTTGGAAGGCTACACCTTC

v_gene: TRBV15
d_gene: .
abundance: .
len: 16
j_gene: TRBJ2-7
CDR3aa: CATSRDPGQHSYEQYF
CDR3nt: TGTGCCACCAGCAGAGATCCTGGACAGCATTCCTACGAGCAGTACTTC

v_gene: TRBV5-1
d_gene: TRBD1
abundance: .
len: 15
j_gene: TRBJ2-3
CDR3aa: CASRLGTGETDTQYF
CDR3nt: TGCGCCAGCAGATTGGGGACAGGCGAGACAGATACGCAGTATTTT

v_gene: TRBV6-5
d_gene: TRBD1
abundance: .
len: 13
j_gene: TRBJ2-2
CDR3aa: CASSDRANGELFF
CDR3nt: TGTGCCAGCAGCGACAGGGCAAACGGGGAGCTGTTTTTT

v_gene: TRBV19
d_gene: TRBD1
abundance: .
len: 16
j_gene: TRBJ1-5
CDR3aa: CASSRDRGSSNQPQHF
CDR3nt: TGTGCCAGTAGCCGGGACAGGGGGTCTAGCAATCAGCCCCAGCATTTT

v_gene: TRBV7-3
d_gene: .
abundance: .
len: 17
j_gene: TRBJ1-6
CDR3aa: CASSFQERSSYNSPLHF
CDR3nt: TGTGCCAGCAGCTTTCAGGAGCGGAGCTCCTATAATTCACCCCTCCACTTT

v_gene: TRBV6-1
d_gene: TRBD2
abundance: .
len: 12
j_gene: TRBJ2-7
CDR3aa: CASGGGKRDEHF
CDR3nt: TGTGCCAGCGGGGGAGGGAAGCGGGACGAGCACTTC

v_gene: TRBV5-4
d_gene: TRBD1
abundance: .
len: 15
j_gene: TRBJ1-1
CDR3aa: CASSTDRVANTEAFF
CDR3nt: TGTGCCAGCAGCACGGACAGGGTGGCGAACACTGAAGCTTTCTTT

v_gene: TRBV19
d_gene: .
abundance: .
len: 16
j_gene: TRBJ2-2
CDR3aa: CASSAHSRGYTGELFF
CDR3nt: TGTGCCAGTAGTGCTCACAGTCGTGGGTACACCGGGGAGCTGTTTTTT

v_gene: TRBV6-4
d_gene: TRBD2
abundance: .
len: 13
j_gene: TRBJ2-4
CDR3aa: CASSDSPGGIQYF
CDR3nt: TGTGCCAGCAGTGACAGCCCGGGGGGCATTCAGTACTTC

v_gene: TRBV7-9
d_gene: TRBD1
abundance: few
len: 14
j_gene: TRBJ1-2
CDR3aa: CASSSTGGADGYTF
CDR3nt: TGTGCCAGCAGCTCGACAGGGGGCGCGGATGGCTACACCTTC

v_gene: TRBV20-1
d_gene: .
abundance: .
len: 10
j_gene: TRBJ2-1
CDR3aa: CSAREVEQFF
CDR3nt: TGCAGTGCTAGGGAGGTTGAGCAGTTCTTC

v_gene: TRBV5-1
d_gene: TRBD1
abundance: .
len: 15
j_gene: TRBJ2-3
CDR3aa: CASSPRDRITDTQYF
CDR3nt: TGCGCCAGCAGCCCGCGGGACAGGATCACAGATACGCAGTATTTT

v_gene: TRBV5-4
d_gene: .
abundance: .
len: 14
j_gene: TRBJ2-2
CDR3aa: CASSEQVATGELFF
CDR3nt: TGTGCCAGCAGCGAACAGGTAGCCACCGGGGAGCTGTTTTTT

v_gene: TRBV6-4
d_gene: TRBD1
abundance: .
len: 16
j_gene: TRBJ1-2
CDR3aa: CASRTDGTGGNYGYTF
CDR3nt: TGTGCCAGCAGGACGGACGGGACAGGGGGAAACTATGGCTACACCTTC

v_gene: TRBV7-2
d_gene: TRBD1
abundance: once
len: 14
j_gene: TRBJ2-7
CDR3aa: CASSSGQGFGEQYF
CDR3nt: TGTGCCAGCAGCTCGGGACAGGGGTTTGGCGAGCAGTACTTC

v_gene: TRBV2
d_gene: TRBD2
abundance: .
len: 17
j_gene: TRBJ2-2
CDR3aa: CASSENRVAGVYGELFF
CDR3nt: TGTGCCAGCAGTGAGAACCGTGTAGCGGGTGTCTACGGGGAGCTGTTTTTT